This TCR beta chain was documented in a study of T cell responses to AZD1222 COVID-19 vaccine. V was cut by 4 bases and J by 1 base, with 7 bases left in between. The germline V gene encodes CDR1 LNHDA and CDR2 SQIVND (reference sequence). This CDR3 has 13 residues. Profiled with immunoSEQ multiplex PCR; TCRdb holds only in-frame clones, not every one. The sample shows about 100,000 clones, about 86% of them seen only once. The rearrangement links TRBV19 to TRBJ1-2; the D gene is possibly TRBD1 (5 bases). Sequencing used peripheral blood, obtained on day 0 of AZD1222 vaccination. The sequence was obtained from an adult in good health. The CDR3 loop reads CASSTDSNYGYTF. For the CDR3, the DNA is TGTGCCAGTAGTACTGACAGTAACTATGGCTACACCTTC.